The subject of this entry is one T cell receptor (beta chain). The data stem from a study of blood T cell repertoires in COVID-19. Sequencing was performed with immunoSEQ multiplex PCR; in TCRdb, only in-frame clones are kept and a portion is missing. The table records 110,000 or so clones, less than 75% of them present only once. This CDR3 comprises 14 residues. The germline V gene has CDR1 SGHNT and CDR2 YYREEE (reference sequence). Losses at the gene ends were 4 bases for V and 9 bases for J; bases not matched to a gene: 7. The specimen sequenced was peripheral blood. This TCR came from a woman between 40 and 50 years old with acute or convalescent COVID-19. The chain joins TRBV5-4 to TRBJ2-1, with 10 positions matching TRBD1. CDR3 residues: CASSRRQGATEQFF. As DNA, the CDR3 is TGTGCCAGCAGCCGACGACAGGGGGCAACTGAGCAGTTCTTC.